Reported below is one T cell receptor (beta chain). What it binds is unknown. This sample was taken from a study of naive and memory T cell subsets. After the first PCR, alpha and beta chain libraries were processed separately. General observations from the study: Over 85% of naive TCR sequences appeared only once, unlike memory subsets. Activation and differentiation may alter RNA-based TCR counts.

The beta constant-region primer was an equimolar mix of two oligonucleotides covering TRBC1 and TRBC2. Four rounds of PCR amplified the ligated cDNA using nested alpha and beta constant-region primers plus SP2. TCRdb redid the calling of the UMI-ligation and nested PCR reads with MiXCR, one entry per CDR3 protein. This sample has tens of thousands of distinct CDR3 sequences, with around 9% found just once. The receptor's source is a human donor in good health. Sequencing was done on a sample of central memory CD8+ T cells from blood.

CDR3 protein: CASSLWPGGQETQYF. In nucleotides, the CDR3 is TGTGCCAGCAGTTTATGGCCTGGGGGGCAAGAGACCCAGTACTTC. The rearrangement uses TRBV27 and TRBJ2-5; the D gene is possibly TRBD2 (6 bases). This CDR3 has 15 residues. Trimming took 1 base from V and 2 from J, leaving 11 bases between them. Germline-derived CDR1 and CDR2 are MNHEY and SMNVEV (reference sequence).